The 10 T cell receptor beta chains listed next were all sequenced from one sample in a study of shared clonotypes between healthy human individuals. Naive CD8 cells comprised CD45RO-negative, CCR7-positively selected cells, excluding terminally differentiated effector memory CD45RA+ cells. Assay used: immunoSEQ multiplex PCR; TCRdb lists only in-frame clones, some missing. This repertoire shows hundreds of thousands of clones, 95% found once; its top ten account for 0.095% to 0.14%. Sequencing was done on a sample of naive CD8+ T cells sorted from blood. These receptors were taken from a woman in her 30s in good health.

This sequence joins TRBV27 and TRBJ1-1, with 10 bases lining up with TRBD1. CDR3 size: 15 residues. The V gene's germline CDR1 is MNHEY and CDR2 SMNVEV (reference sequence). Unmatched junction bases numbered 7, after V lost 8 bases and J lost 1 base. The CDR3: CASGWGTGANTEAFF. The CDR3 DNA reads TGTGCCAGCGGGTGGGGGACAGGGGCGAACACTGAAGCTTTCTTT.

The CDR3 coding sequence is TGTGCCAGCAGGCAGGTTGAAAGGACTGAAGCTTTCTTT. As protein: CASRQVERTEAFF. V usage is TRBV2 and J usage is TRBJ1-1; no clear D. The ends were cut back, 6 bases at V and 5 bases at J, with 13 bases in the middle. This CDR3 comprises 13 residues. Germline V gene data show CDR1 as SNHLY and CDR2 as FYNNEI.

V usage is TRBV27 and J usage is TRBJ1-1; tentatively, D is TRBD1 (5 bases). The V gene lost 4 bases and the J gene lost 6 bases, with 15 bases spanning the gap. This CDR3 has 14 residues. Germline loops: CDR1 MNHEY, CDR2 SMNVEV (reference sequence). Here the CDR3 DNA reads TGTGCCAGCAGTTCCTTCCTTCTGGGGCCTGAAGCTTTCTTT. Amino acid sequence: CASSSFLLGPEAFF.

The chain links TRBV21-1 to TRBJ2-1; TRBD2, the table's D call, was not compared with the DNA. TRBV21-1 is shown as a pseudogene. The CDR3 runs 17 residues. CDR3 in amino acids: CASSIHQPGGDDNEQFF. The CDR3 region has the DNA TGTGCCAGCAGCATACACCAACCGGGCGGGGACGACAATGAGCAGTTCTTC.

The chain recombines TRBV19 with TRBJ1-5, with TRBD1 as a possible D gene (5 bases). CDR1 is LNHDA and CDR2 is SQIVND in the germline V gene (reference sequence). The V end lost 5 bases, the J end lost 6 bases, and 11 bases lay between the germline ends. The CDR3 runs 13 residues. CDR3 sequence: CASSPEGFQPQHF. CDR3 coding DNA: TGTGCCAGTAGTCCTGAGGGGTTTCAGCCCCAGCATTTT. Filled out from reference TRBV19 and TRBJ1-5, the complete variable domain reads DGGITQSPKYLFRKEGQNVTLSCEQNLNHDAMYWYRQDPGQGLRLIYYSQIVNDFQKGDIAEGYSVSREKKESFPLTVTSAQKNPTAFYLCASSPEGFQPQHFGDGTRLSIL.

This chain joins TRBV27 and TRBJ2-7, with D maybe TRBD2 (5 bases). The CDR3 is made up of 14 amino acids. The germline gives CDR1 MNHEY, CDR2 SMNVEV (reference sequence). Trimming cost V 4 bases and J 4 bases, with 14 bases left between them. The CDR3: CASSWIGKGYEQYF. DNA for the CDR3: TGTGCCAGCAGTTGGATCGGGAAAGGGTACGAGCAGTACTTC.

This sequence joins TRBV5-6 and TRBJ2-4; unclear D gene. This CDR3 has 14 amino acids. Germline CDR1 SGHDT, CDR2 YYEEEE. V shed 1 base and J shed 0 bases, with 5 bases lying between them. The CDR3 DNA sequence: TGTGCCAGCAGCTTGATCTTAGCCAAAAACATTCAGTACTTC. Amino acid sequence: CASSLILAKNIQYF.

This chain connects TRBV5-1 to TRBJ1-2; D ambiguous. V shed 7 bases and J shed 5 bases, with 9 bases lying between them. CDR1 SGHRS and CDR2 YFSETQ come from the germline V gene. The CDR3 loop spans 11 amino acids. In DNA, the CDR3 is TGCGCCAGCGTAGGGAGGTATGGCTACACCTTC. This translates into CASVGRYGYTF.

CDR3 sequence (DNA): TGCGCCAGCAGTGAGGACTTCGGCACAGATACGCAGTATTTT. It yields the protein CASSEDFGTDTQYF. V is TRBV10-1 and J is TRBJ2-3; D is unclear. V was shortened by 2 bases and J by 1 base, with 7 bases between the two germline ends. This CDR3 spans 14 amino acids. CDR1 WNHNN and CDR2 SYGVQD come from the germline V gene (reference sequence).

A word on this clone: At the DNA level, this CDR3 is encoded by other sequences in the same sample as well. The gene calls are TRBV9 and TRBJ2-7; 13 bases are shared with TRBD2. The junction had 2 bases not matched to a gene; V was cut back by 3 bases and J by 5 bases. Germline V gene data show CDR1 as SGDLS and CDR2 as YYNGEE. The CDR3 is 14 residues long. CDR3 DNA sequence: TGTGCCAGCAGCGCGGGACTAGCGGGACACGAGCAGTACTTC. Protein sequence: CASSAGLAGHEQYF.